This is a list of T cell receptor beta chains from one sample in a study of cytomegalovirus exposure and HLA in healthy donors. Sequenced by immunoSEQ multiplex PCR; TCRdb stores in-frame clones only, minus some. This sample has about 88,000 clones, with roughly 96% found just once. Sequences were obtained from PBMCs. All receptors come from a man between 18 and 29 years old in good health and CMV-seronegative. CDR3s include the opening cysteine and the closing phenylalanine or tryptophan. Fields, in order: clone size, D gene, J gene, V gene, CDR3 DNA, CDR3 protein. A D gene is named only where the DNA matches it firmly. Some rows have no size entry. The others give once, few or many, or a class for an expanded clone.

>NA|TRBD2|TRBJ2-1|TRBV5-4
TGTGCCAGCAGCTTGGAGGGACTAGCGGAGTGGAATGAGCAGTTCTTC
CASSLEGLAEWNEQFF
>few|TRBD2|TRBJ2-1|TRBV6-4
TGTGCCAGCAGTGACAGGACTAGCGGGAGCAATGAGCAGTTCTTC
CASSDRTSGSNEQFF
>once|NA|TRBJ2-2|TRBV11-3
TGTGCCAGCAGCTTAGTCGCAGGGGTCCCCGGGGAGCTGTTTTTT
CASSLVAGVPGELFF
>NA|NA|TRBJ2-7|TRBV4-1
TGCGCCAGCAGCCAGGATCAGGGTACCTACGAGCAGTACTTC
CASSQDQGTYEQYF
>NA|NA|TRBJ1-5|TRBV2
TGTGCCAGCAGTGACAGGGCGGATCAGCCCCAGCATTTT
CASSDRADQPQHF
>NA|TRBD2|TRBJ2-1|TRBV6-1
TGTGCCAGCAGTGAAAGGCTAGCGGGGACCGAGTTCTTC
CASSERLAGTEFF
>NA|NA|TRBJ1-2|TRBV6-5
TGTGCCAGCACCCCAGGGCATTTTGATGGCTACACCTTC
CASTPGHFDGYTF
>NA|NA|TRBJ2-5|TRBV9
TGTGCCAGCAGCGCGGGAGCGGCACAAGAGACCCAGTACTTC
CASSAGAAQETQYF
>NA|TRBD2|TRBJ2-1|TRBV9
TGTGCCAGCAGCCCGGGACTAGCGGGAGGGAATGAGCAGTTCTTC
CASSPGLAGGNEQFF
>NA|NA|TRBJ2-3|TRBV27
TGTGCCAGCAGGGGATGGCTAGCGATCTCCGATACGCAGTATTTT
CASRGWLAISDTQYF
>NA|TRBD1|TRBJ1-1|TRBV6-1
TGTGCCAGCAGGTACAGGGGCAACACTGAAGCTTTCTTT
CASRYRGNTEAFF
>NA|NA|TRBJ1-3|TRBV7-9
TGTGCCACTATGGTCCCTGGAAACACCATATATTTT
CATMVPGNTIYF
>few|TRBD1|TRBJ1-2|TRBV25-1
TGTGCCAGCAGGGGGACAGTTTCTGAGGACTATGGCTACACCTTC
CASRGTVSEDYGYTF
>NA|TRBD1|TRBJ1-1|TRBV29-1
TGCAGCGTTGAAGGCAGGGGGTTCGCAGGCACTGAAGCTTTCTTT
CSVEGRGFAGTEAFF
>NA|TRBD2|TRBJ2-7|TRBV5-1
TGCGCCAGCAGCCGACAGCGGGGCGGCTACGAGCAGTACTTC
CASSRQRGGYEQYF
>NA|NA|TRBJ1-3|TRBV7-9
TGTGCCAGCAGCTTAGTGTACTTTAAACAGGGCCGCTCTGGAAACACCATATATTTT
CASSLVYFKQGRSGNTIYF
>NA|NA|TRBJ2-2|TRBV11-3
TGTGCCAGCAGGGTCGGGACCGGGGAGCTGTTTTTT
CASRVGTGELFF
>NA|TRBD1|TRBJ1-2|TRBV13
TGTGCCAGCAGCTTAGACCGGGGACAGGGTTCTAACTATGGCTACACCTTC
CASSLDRGQGSNYGYTF
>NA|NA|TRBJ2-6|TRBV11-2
TGTGCCAGCAGCCCAAGAGGTGGCCTTGGGGCCAACGTCCTGACTTTC
CASSPRGGLGANVLTF
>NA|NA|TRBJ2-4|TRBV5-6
TGTGCCAGCAGCCCCCCCTCGGGTGAGGAAAACATTCAGTACTTC
CASSPPSGEENIQYF
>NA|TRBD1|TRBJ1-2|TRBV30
TGTGCCTGGAACAAAGGACAGGCTACCTATGGCTACACCTTC
CAWNKGQATYGYTF
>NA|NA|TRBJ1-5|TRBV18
TGTGCCAGCTCGGAAGGAGGGGCCAGCAATCAGCCCCAGCATTTT
CASSEGGASNQPQHF
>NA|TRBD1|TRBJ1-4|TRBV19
TGTGCCAGTAGTGTCGACAGGGGTGGAGAAAAACTGTTTTTT
CASSVDRGGEKLFF
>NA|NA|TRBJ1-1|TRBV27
TGTGCCAGCAGTTTATTTCAGGGTATGAACACTGAAGCTTTCTTT
CASSLFQGMNTEAFF
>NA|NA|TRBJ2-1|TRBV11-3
TGTGCCAGCAGCTTATTTGCGGGAATGTACAATGAGCAGTTCTTC
CASSLFAGMYNEQFF
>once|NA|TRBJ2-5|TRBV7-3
TGTGCCAGCAGCTTAGGCGGGACAGTCCAAGAGACCCAGTACTTC
CASSLGGTVQETQYF
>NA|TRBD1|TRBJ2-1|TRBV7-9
TGTGCCAGCAGTTCTCCCCCGGGACAGGTTAGCTCCTACAATGAGCAGTTCTTC
CASSSPPGQVSSYNEQFF
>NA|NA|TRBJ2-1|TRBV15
TGTGCCACCAGCAGCCGGGACATCGTGTTCTACAATGAGCAGTTCTTC
CATSSRDIVFYNEQFF
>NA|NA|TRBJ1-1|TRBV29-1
TGCAGCGTTGATGAGGGCACTCCTGAAGCTTTCTTT
CSVDEGTPEAFF
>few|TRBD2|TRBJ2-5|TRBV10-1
TGCGCCAGCAGTGAGACTAGCGGGAGGAAGGGGACCCAGTACTTC
CASSETSGRKGTQYF